This T cell receptor beta chain was recorded in a study of T cells in Graves' hyperthyroidism and ophthalmopathy. This clonotype was counted ten times or more. Researchers amplified the TCR beta CDR3 regions from RNA transcripts. The study used the HTBI primer set for a first-round RT-PCR of the TCR CDR3. TCRdb ran MiXCR on the multiplex PCR reads and lists one entry per CDR3 protein. The sample has hundreds of thousands of distinct CDR3 sequences, about 17% seen once. V gave up 3 bases and J gave up 6 bases, with 8 bases separating them. The CDR3 loop spans 13 amino acids. The germline CDR1 and CDR2 sequences are SEHNR and FQNEAQ (reference sequence).

V usage is TRBV7-9 and J usage is TRBJ2-2; D remains unclear. This clonotype was obtained from a woman in her forties or fifties with Graves' hyperthyroidism that later progressed to Graves' ophthalmopathy. Sample: blood. DNA for the CDR3: TGTGCCAGCAGCTTCGATACCTCCGGGGAGCTGTTTTTT. It yields the protein CASSFDTSGELFF.